This entry lists 3 T cell receptor beta chains sequenced from one sample in a study of T cells after yellow fever vaccination. TCRdb itself ran the 5' RACE reads through MiXCR, one entry per CDR3 protein. The sample lists around 360,000 distinct CDR3 sequences; around 10% were seen once. The sequencing used PBMCs, collected on the day of the first yellow fever vaccination. The receptors stem from a man in his late teens or twenties who received the YFV17D yellow fever vaccine.

The V gene is TRBV28, the J gene TRBJ2-7, with 10 bases that match TRBD1. This CDR3 spans 14 amino acids. J lost 3 bases, V lost 8 bases, and 7 bases had no gene match. Germline assignment: CDR1 MDHEN and CDR2 SYDVKM. The CDR3 sequence: CASALGQGFYEQYV. CDR3 nucleotide sequence: TGTGCCAGCGCCTTGGGACAGGGGTTCTACGAGCAGTACGTC.

In this sample, this clonotype turned up a few times. The chain carries TRBV12-3 or TRBV12-4 and TRBJ1-1, with D unresolved. This CDR3 comprises 13 residues. The germline V and J ends were trimmed by 5 bases and 7 bases, with 14 bases remaining between them. CDR3 in DNA: TGTGCCAGCAGTCGTCGGGTAACCCATGAAGCTTTCTTT. It yields the protein CASSRRVTHEAFF.

This clonotype has more than one count but fewer than ten. This rearrangement joins TRBV5-1 to TRBJ1-6, with TRBD1 matching 9 bases. The germline CDR1 and CDR2 sequences are SGHRS and YFSETQ. After removal of 5 bases from V and 8 bases from J, the junction contained 5 bases not matched to a gene. CDR3 length: 14 amino acids. The chain's CDR3 is CASRDRGRDSPLHF. CDR3 sequence (DNA): TGCGCCAGCAGGGACAGGGGCCGGGATTCACCCCTCCACTTT.